Listed here are 32 T cell receptor beta chains from one sample, sequenced in a study of shared clonotypes between healthy human individuals. The assay was immunoSEQ multiplex PCR, and TCRdb's table has in-frame clones only and misses some. The repertoire holds millions of clones, approximately 93% seen once, with 0.39% in the top ten. The sequenced material came from naive CD4+ T cells from PBMCs. As for subset: CD45RA+ positively selected. These receptors originate from a man aged 18 to 29 in good health. Some clones in this sample may be carry-over from other donors' samples.

The V and J genes are TRBV5-1 and TRBJ2-5; possible D gene TRBD1, 5 bases. V lost 5 bases to trimming and J lost 4 bases, with 12 bases between them. Germline V gene lookup returns CDR1 SGHRS and CDR2 YFSETQ. The CDR3 spans 13 residues. The CDR3 reads CASRIGVGETQYF. CDR3 in DNA: TGCGCCAGCAGGATAGGGGTTGGAGAGACCCAGTACTTC.

The V and J genes are TRBV28 and TRBJ2-5, with D perhaps matching TRBD1 (6 bases). V was shortened by 3 bases and J by 2 bases, with 13 bases between the two germline ends. The length of the CDR3 is 15 residues. CDR1 and CDR2 (germline): MDHEN, SYDVKM. The CDR3: CASSFATGSQETQYF. DNA for the CDR3: TGTGCCAGCAGTTTTGCAACAGGGAGTCAAGAGACCCAGTACTTC.

The CDR3 loop reads CSVLGTSGREQYF. CDR3 DNA: TGCAGCGTCCTCGGGACTAGCGGGAGGGAGCAGTACTTC. The chain has TRBV29-1 and TRBJ2-7; 15 positions match TRBD2. After removal of 6 bases from V and 7 bases from J, the junction contained 4 bases not matched to a gene. The CDR3 sequence is 13 residues long. Germline V gene data show CDR1 as SQVTM and CDR2 as ANQGSEA.

This chain links TRBV7-8 with TRBJ2-3; no clear D gene. Germline values: CDR1 SGHVS, CDR2 FQNEAQ. This CDR3 is 13 amino acids long. V lost 6 bases, J lost 0 bases, and 7 bases lay in between. CDR3 DNA sequence: TGTGCCAGCAGTCCTGGAAGCACAGATACGCAGTATTTT. Amino acid sequence: CASSPGSTDTQYF.

Points on this clone: One base away lies a much larger clone, so this may be a sequencing read error. Other DNA sequences within the sample encode an identical CDR3. J is TRBJ1-5 and V is TRBV19; 10 nucleotides match TRBD1. Germline CDR1 is LNHDA and CDR2 is SQIVND (reference sequence). V gave up 6 bases and J gave up 2 bases; unmatched junction bases: 1. This CDR3 region has 14 residues. The CDR3 spells CASSGTGGNQPQHF. The CDR3 DNA follows: TGTGCCAGTAGCGGGACAGGGGGCAATCAGCCCCAGCATTTT.

The chain carries TRBV5-1 and TRBJ1-1; no reliable D call. Germline V gene data show CDR1 as SGHRS and CDR2 as YFSETQ. CDR3 length: 14 amino acids. Trimming removed 1 base from V and 2 bases from J, with 9 bases in between. The CDR3 sequence: CASSLRLYNTEAFF. In nucleotides, the CDR3 is TGCGCCAGCAGCTTGCGACTCTATAACACTGAAGCTTTCTTT. Full variable domain (missing parts from reference TRBV5-1 and TRBJ1-1): KAGVTQTPRYLIKTRGQQVTLSCSPISGHRSVSWYQQTPGQGLQFLFEYFSETQRNKGNFPGRFSGRQFSNSRSEMNVSTLELGDSALYLCASSLRLYNTEAFFGQGTRLTVV.

The chain has TRBV2 and TRBJ1-2, with TRBD1 as a possible D gene (5 bases). Trimming cost V 6 bases and J 0 bases, with 11 bases left between them. The CDR3 sequence is 14 residues long. Per the germline V gene, CDR1 is SNHLY and CDR2 is FYNNEI. The CDR3 DNA follows: TGTGCCAGCAGCCGACGGACAACTAACTATGGCTACACCTTC. It is translated as CASSRRTTNYGYTF.

This clone came up once. The chain has TRBV9 and TRBJ2-7; weak D call: TRBD1 (6 bases). Deletions cut 0 bases from V and 2 bases from J, with 21 bases between. The CDR3 loop spans 18 amino acids. The germline CDR1 and CDR2 sequences are SGDLS and YYNGEE. The CDR3 loop is CASSVGGPTGVVTYEQYF. CDR3 DNA sequence: TGTGCCAGCAGCGTAGGAGGACCGACAGGCGTGGTAACCTACGAGCAGTACTTC. Supplemented by reference TRBV9 and TRBJ2-7, the full variable domain reads DSGVTQTPKHLITATGQRVTLRCSPRSGDLSVYWYQQSLDQGLQFLIQYYNGEERAKGNILERFSAQQFPDLHSELNLSSLELGDSALYFCASSVGGPTGVVTYEQYFGPGTRLTVT.

This clone has a single count. The V and J genes are TRBV2 and TRBJ2-2, with a tentative D call TRBD2 (6 bases). The CDR3 consists of 16 residues. Germline CDR1 SNHLY, CDR2 FYNNEI. V was clipped by 0 bases and J by 9 bases, with 17 bases between them. The CDR3: CASSEARVGGARELFF. The CDR3 nucleotides read TGTGCCAGCAGTGAAGCACGGGTGGGGGGAGCCCGGGAGCTGTTTTTT.

This clone has just one count. J is TRBJ2-3 and V is TRBV5-1, with TRBD2 matching over 7 bases. CDR1 SGHRS and CDR2 YFSETQ come from the germline V gene. The CDR3 loop spans 14 amino acids. J lost 4 bases, V lost 4 bases, and 6 bases had no gene match. This CDR3 reads CASSQRSGADTQYF. The CDR3 DNA sequence: TGCGCCAGCAGCCAGAGAAGCGGGGCAGATACGCAGTATTTT.

This chain connects TRBV9 to TRBJ1-3; D gene unclear. Germline CDR1 SGDLS, CDR2 YYNGEE. This CDR3 has 16 amino acids. The V end lost 3 bases, the J end lost 4 bases, and 17 bases lay between the germline ends. CDR3: CASSGRLPYKGNTIYF. The CDR3 bases are TGTGCCAGCAGCGGCCGACTTCCTTACAAGGGAAACACCATATATTTT. The full variable domain, completed using reference TRBV9 and TRBJ1-3, is DSGVTQTPKHLITATGQRVTLRCSPRSGDLSVYWYQQSLDQGLQFLIQYYNGEERAKGNILERFSAQQFPDLHSELNLSSLELGDSALYFCASSGRLPYKGNTIYFGEGSWLTVV.

In this sample, this clone turned up once. The chain links TRBV6-1 to TRBJ2-7; TRBD1 matches at 7 bases. The length of the CDR3 is 15 residues. Germline V gene data show CDR1 as MNHNS and CDR2 as SASEGT. V shed 4 bases and J 0 bases; nucleotides not matched to a gene: 6. The CDR3 DNA reads TGTGCCAGCAGTGTAACAGGGGTGAGCTCCTACGAGCAGTACTTC. It encodes CASSVTGVSSYEQYF.

The chain uses TRBV30 and TRBJ1-2, with D unresolved. CDR1 is GTSNPN and CDR2 is SVGIG in the germline V gene (reference sequence). Trimming shortened V by 4 bases and J by 3 bases, and 3 bases separated the two germline ends. The CDR3 length is 10 residues. Here the CDR3 DNA reads TGTGCCTGGAATGACTATGGCTACACCTTC. Translating gives CAWNDYGYTF.

The chain combines TRBV28 with TRBJ2-2; 9 positions match TRBD2. Germline CDR1 MDHEN, CDR2 SYDVKM. After removal of 5 bases from V and 4 bases from J, the junction contained 14 bases not matched to a gene. The CDR3 consists of 18 residues. The CDR3 spells CASSPAGAGGPSTGELFF. The CDR3 DNA reads TGTGCCAGCAGTCCAGCCGGGGCGGGAGGGCCTTCCACCGGGGAGCTGTTTTTT.

The chain combines TRBV6-5 with TRBJ2-2; the D gene is possibly TRBD1 (6 bases). The CDR3 runs 15 residues. From germline, CDR1 is MNHEY and CDR2 SVGAGI. The germline V and J ends were trimmed by 2 bases and 3 bases, with 10 bases remaining between them. The CDR3 coding sequence is TGTGCCAGCAGTTACGGCAGGGGAGACACCGGGGAGCTGTTTTTT. Translating gives CASSYGRGDTGELFF.

The count of this clone is one. The chain employs TRBV6-5 and TRBJ2-7; 7 bases fit TRBD2. Losses at the gene ends were 4 bases for V and 2 bases for J; bases not matched to a gene: 2. From germline, CDR1 is MNHEY and CDR2 SVGAGI. The CDR3 runs to 13 residues. CDR3 nucleotide sequence: TGTGCCAGCAGTTCGACTAGCCCCTACGAGCAGTACTTC. This sequence encodes CASSSTSPYEQYF.

Comment on this clone: Since a much larger clone is just one base distant, this may be a read error. This sample also contains other DNA sequences that code for the same CDR3. The chain recombines TRBV5-1 with TRBJ2-7; D is unclear. Per the germline V gene, CDR1 is SGHRS and CDR2 is YFSETQ. The CDR3 has 11 amino acids. V dropped 3 bases and J dropped 4 bases, with 5 bases sitting between them. The CDR3 protein is CASSSSYEQYF. Here the CDR3 DNA reads TGCGCCAGCAGCTCCTCTTACGAGCAGTACTTC.

In its sample, this clone was seen once. The chain employs TRBV27 and TRBJ1-6; maybe TRBD1 (6 bases). This CDR3 has 13 amino acids. V shed 6 bases and J shed 6 bases, with 9 bases lying between them. CDR1 is MNHEY, CDR2 SMNVEV, per germline (reference sequence). In nucleotides, the CDR3 is TGTGCCAGCAGAGACAGGAGTAATTCACCCCTCCACTTT. It is translated as CASRDRSNSPLHF.

V usage is TRBV28 and J usage is TRBJ1-4, with D tentatively TRBD1 (5 bases). CDR3 length equals 15 residues. Germline values: CDR1 MDHEN, CDR2 SYDVKM. V was shortened by 5 bases and J by 0 bases, with 10 bases between the two germline ends. CDR3 region: CASSDTGATNEKLFF. DNA of the CDR3: TGTGCCAGCAGTGACACAGGTGCAACTAATGAAAAACTGTTTTTT.

The CDR3 sequence: CASSQQGLETQYF. The CDR3 nucleotides read TGTGCCAGCAGCCAACAGGGTTTGGAGACCCAGTACTTC. This chain joins TRBV7-2 and TRBJ2-5; perhaps TRBD1 as D (6 bases). The CDR3 is 13 residues long. Trimming left V 5 bases short and J 5 bases short, with 12 bases between. Germline CDR1 is SGHTA and CDR2 is FQGNSA.

This rearrangement joins TRBV4-3 to TRBJ2-7; 9 nucleotides agree with TRBD2. The V segment lost 5 bases and the J segment 2 bases; nucleotides outside the gene matches: 10. The CDR3 sequence is 16 residues long. Looked up from germline, CDR1 is LGHNA and CDR2 is YSLEER. Written as DNA, the CDR3 is TGCGCCAGCAGCTTACAGTCTGGCGGGAGGGCCTACGAGCAGTACTTC. Amino acid sequence: CASSLQSGGRAYEQYF.

This sequence joins TRBV28 and TRBJ2-2, with D hard to call. This CDR3 is 11 amino acids long. CDR1 is MDHEN, CDR2 SYDVKM, per germline. Between the trimmed V and J ends, which lost 4 bases and 6 bases, there was a span of 3 bases. In DNA, the CDR3 is TGTGCCAGCAGTTGGCCCGGGGAGCTGTTTTTT. Protein product: CASSWPGELFF.

The chain uses TRBV2 and TRBJ2-3; 9 positions agree with TRBD2. This CDR3 region has 15 residues. The trim removed 7 bases at V and 4 bases at J, leaving 9 bases unmatched. CDR1 is SNHLY and CDR2 is FYNNEI in the germline V gene. The CDR3 DNA is TGTGCCAGCATAGGTCCTAGCGGGATACCAGATACGCAGTATTTT. Its protein is CASIGPSGIPDTQYF.

The V gene is TRBV7-3, the J gene TRBJ1-2; 9 positions agree with TRBD1. CDR1 SGHTA and CDR2 FQGTGA come from the germline V gene. This CDR3 spans 14 amino acids. J gave up 8 bases and V 4 bases, and 8 bases lay outside the gene matches. The CDR3 region is CASSSTGTGYGYTF. The CDR3 bases are TGTGCCAGCAGCTCCACCGGGACAGGGTACGGCTACACCTTC.

This chain joins TRBV7-9 and TRBJ1-1, with D unclear. Trimming removed 3 bases from V and 1 base from J, with 9 bases in between. CDR1 SEHNR and CDR2 FQNEAQ come from the germline V gene (reference sequence). The CDR3 is made up of 14 amino acids. CDR3 in DNA: TGTGCCAGCAGCTTTTCTCTGTCGAACACTGAAGCTTTCTTT. Translation gives CASSFSLSNTEAFF.

This chain uses TRBV11-2 with TRBJ2-7; D gene uncertain. The ends were cut back, 4 bases at V and 6 bases at J, with 16 bases in the middle. This CDR3 is 14 amino acids long. Germline V gives CDR1 SGHAT, CDR2 FQNNGV. The CDR3: CASSSPRLGLEQYF. CDR3 nucleotide sequence: TGTGCCAGCAGCTCCCCGAGATTAGGGCTCGAGCAGTACTTC.

The V and J genes are TRBV28 and TRBJ2-3; TRBD2 agrees at 7 bases. CDR1 is MDHEN, CDR2 SYDVKM, per germline. The CDR3 covers 15 residues. V gave up 5 bases and J gave up 3 bases; unmatched junction bases: 8. CDR3 DNA sequence: TGTGCCAGCAGTCGGTCTGGCGGGAGAACAGATACGCAGTATTTT. Amino acids: CASSRSGGRTDTQYF.

This clone was picked up a small number of times. The DNA for the CDR3 is TGTGCCAGCCGACCCGCTGTGCACCTGAACACTGAAGCTTTCTTT. Translating gives CASRPAVHLNTEAFF. The rearrangement uses TRBV6-5 and TRBJ1-1; D remains unclear. Germline CDR1 MNHEY, CDR2 SVGAGI. This CDR3 spans 15 amino acids. Trimming took off 8 bases at V and 0 bases at J, with 16 bases between the two ends.

V is TRBV13 and J is TRBJ2-2; 14 bases fit TRBD2. With V trimmed by 5 bases and J by 3 bases, 2 bases remained unmatched. The CDR3 runs to 16 residues. Germline CDR1 and CDR2: PRHDT and FYEKMQ (reference sequence). This chain's CDR3 is CASSRGLAGDTGELFF. For the CDR3, the DNA is TGTGCCAGCAGCCGGGGACTAGCGGGGGACACCGGGGAGCTGTTTTTT. Combining the CDR3 with reference TRBV13 and TRBJ2-2 gives the whole variable domain AAGVIQSPRHLIKEKRETATLKCYPIPRHDTVYWYQQGPGQDPQFLISFYEKMQSDKGSIPDRFSAQQFSDYHSELNMSSLELGDSALYFCASSRGLAGDTGELFFGEGSRLTVL.

The CDR3 loop reads CASSLSLGSDTQYF. CDR3 sequence (DNA): TGCGCCAGCAGCTTGAGTCTGGGCTCAGATACGCAGTATTTT. This rearrangement joins TRBV5-1 to TRBJ2-3; the D is unclear. Looked up from germline, CDR1 is SGHRS and CDR2 is YFSETQ. The CDR3 is 14 amino acids. V was cut by 1 base and J by 4 bases, with 10 bases left in between. The entire variable domain, with the rest obtained from reference TRBV5-1 and TRBJ2-3, is as follows: KAGVTQTPRYLIKTRGQQVTLSCSPISGHRSVSWYQQTPGQGLQFLFEYFSETQRNKGNFPGRFSGRQFSNSRSEMNVSTLELGDSALYLCASSLSLGSDTQYFGPGTRLTVL.

This rearrangement joins TRBV1 to TRBJ2-3; TRBD1, as called in the table, went unchecked against the DNA. TRBV1 is listed as a pseudogene. The CDR3 covers 16 residues. The DNA of the CDR3 is TGCACCAGCAGCCAGGACAGCTACCTCAGCACAGATACGCAGTATTTT. This translates into CTSSQDSYLSTDTQYF.

The chain links TRBV19 to TRBJ1-2, with no clear D. V was trimmed by 0 bases and J by 5 bases, leaving 13 bases between them. Germline loops: CDR1 LNHDA, CDR2 SQIVND (reference sequence). The CDR3 is 15 residues long. This CDR3 reads CASSIDLRTIYGYTF. The CDR3 nucleotides are TGTGCCAGTAGTATAGATCTTCGGACCATATATGGCTACACCTTC.